This TCR beta chain comes out of a study of T cell responses to AZD1222 COVID-19 vaccine. Turning to the study itself: Pooled together were second doses at about 4 or about 12 weeks. Notes on the study in general: Rises in breadth and depth of Spike-specific TCRs came after two AZD1222 doses. Donors, mostly white British, included more females; clonal diversity was possibly underestimated.

Points on this clone: Its antigen remains unidentified.

The protocol was immunoSEQ multiplex PCR, while the TCRdb copy is restricted to in-frame clones and leaves out a portion. The data hold roughly 120,000 clones, with more than 65% observed a single time. Trimming cost V 5 bases and J 5 bases; bases outside gene matches: 10. Germline lookup yields CDR1 SGHTA and CDR2 FQGNSA. The CDR3 sequence is 15 residues long. This sample comprised peripheral blood, obtained on day 0 of AZD1222 vaccination. The chain has TRBV7-2 and TRBJ2-5; 8 bases line up with TRBD2. This receptor was obtained from an adult in good health. The DNA for the CDR3 is TGTGCCAGCAGCCCGACCGGGACTAGGGGCGAGACCCAGTACTTC. It yields the protein CASSPTGTRGETQYF.